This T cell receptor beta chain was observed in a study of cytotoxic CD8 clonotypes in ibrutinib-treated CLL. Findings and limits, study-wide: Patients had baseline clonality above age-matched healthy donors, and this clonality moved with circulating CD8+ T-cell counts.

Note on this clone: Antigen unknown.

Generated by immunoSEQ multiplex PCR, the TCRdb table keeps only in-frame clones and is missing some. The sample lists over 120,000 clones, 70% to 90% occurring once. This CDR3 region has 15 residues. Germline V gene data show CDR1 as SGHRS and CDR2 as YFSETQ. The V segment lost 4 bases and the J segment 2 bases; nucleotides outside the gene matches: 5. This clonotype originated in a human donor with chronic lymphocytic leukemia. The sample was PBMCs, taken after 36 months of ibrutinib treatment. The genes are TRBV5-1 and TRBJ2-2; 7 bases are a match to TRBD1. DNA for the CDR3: TGCGCCAGCAGCGCGCAGGGGGTTAACACCGGGGAGCTGTTTTTT. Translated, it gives CASSAQGVNTGELFF.